This T cell receptor (beta chain) was observed in a study of T cell clonality in common variable immunodeficiency. Study-level points and caveats: Fewer deletions and N-nucleotide insertions were reportedly seen in common variable immunodeficiency TCR beta sequences.

CDR1 is GTSNPN, CDR2 SVGIG, per germline (reference sequence). Between the trimmed V and J ends, which lost 4 bases and 2 bases, there was a span of 17 bases. CDR3 length: 15 amino acids. Concerning this clone itself: Its antigen is undetermined. The read stops 3 residues short of the end of the CDR3; the missing end is completed from the germline J gene.

Profiling relied on immunoSEQ multiplex PCR, and the TCRdb table lists in-frame clones only, not all of them. The repertoire consists of about 32,000 clones, none detected only once. The sequence was obtained from a human donor with common variable immunodeficiency. The sequencing input was peripheral blood mononuclear cells. V gene TRBV30 combines with J gene TRBJ2-5, with D possibly matching TRBD2 (6 bases). The sequenced part of the CDR3 DNA is TGTGCCTGGAACTCCTGGGGCGGGGTTCAAGAGACC. This encodes CAWNSWGGVQET. The whole CDR3 is CAWNSWGGVQETQYF.